The next 10 T cell receptor beta chains were all read from a single sample in a study of T cell repertoires in cytomegalovirus infection. These receptors lack a known antigen. TCRdb re-analysed the reads in MiXCR, keeping a single row per CDR3 protein. The table includes about 770,000 distinct CDR3 sequences, 25% to 30% detected once. The sequences come from cultured CD8+ T cells from PBMCs, collected from culture after CMV antigen stimulation. Source of these receptors: a human donor in good health (CMV status not recorded). Some clones in this sample may be carry-over from other donors' samples.

The chain links TRBV2 to TRBJ1-5; no clear D. The CDR3 is 13 amino acids. CDR1 and CDR2 (germline): SNHLY, FYNNEI. With 8 bases removed from V and 4 bases from J, the gap between germline ends came to 12 bases. The CDR3 spells CASLGARNQPQHF. DNA for the CDR3: TGTGCCAGCCTAGGAGCCCGAAATCAGCCCCAGCATTTT.

This clonotype was seen more than once but under ten times. The gene calls are TRBV6-2 or TRBV6-3 and TRBJ2-5, with D tentatively TRBD2 (6 bases). The CDR3 totals 12 residues. V dropped 6 bases and J dropped 4 bases, with 9 bases sitting between them. Germline V lookup: CDR1 MNHEY, CDR2 SVGEGT. The CDR3 here is CASRPGGETQYF. The CDR3 DNA reads as TGTGCCAGCAGACCCGGGGGAGAGACCCAGTACTTC.

The V call is TRBV5-4, the J call TRBJ2-7; 10 bases align to TRBD2. V shed 2 bases, J shed 1 base, and the junction held 6 bases outside the gene matches. Germline lookup yields CDR1 SGHNT and CDR2 YYREEE (reference sequence). The CDR3 length is 16 residues. As DNA, the CDR3 is TGTGCCAGCAGCTTCGGGGCTAGCGGGAGTTCCTACGAGCAGTACTTC. It encodes CASSFGASGSSYEQYF.

This clonotype has a handful of counts. The rearrangement links TRBV7-9 to TRBJ2-3; the match to TRBD2 covers 9 bases. The CDR3 loop spans 18 amino acids. Germline values: CDR1 SEHNR, CDR2 FQNEAQ (reference sequence). The J segment lost 3 bases and the V segment lost 4 bases, leaving 14 bases of the junction unmatched. The CDR3 reads CASSSLRGGTGLTDTQYF. The DNA of the CDR3 is TGTGCCAGCAGCTCCCTGCGGGGGGGGACCGGACTTACAGATACGCAGTATTTT.

The chain carries TRBV6-5 and TRBJ1-1, with D perhaps TRBD1 (5 bases). Germline-derived CDR1 and CDR2 are MNHEY and SVGAGI. Trimming cost V 5 bases and J 0 bases, with 13 bases left between them. The CDR3 sequence is 15 residues long. The CDR3 nucleotides read TGTGCCAGCAGTACGAGACAGCTATTGAACACTGAAGCTTTCTTT. As protein: CASSTRQLLNTEAFF.

This rearrangement joins TRBV6-5 to TRBJ2-3, with 8 bases lining up with TRBD2. Looked up from germline, CDR1 is MNHEY and CDR2 is SVGAGI. The CDR3 spans 19 residues. V shed 6 bases, J shed 2 bases, and the junction held 19 bases outside the gene matches. The CDR3 reads CASSQNRGLGGGLTDTQYF. The CDR3 DNA reads as TGTGCCAGCAGCCAGAACCGTGGCTTAGGCGGGGGGCTCACAGATACGCAGTATTTT.

This clonotype was counted between two and nine times. The V call is TRBV27, the J call TRBJ2-1; 8 nucleotides agree with TRBD2. Germline trimming cut 7 bases from V and 0 bases from J; bases unmatched to any gene: 2. The germline CDR1 and CDR2 sequences are MNHEY and SMNVEV (reference sequence). The CDR3 has 14 residues. The CDR3 loop reads CASTGLGSYNEQFF. In DNA form, the CDR3 reads TGTGCCAGCACGGGACTAGGCTCCTACAATGAGCAGTTCTTC.

This chain uses TRBV12-3 or TRBV12-4 with TRBJ2-5; 10 bases align to TRBD2. Germline trimming cut 3 bases from V and 3 bases from J; bases unmatched to any gene: 4. The CDR3 runs to 15 residues. DNA of the CDR3: TGTGCCAGCAGTTTTTTCCTAGCGGGGGAAGAGACCCAGTACTTC. Translated, it gives CASSFFLAGEETQYF.

A few counts support this clonotype. This chain uses TRBV6-5 with TRBJ1-2, with D perhaps TRBD1 (5 bases). The CDR3 is 17 residues long. V was trimmed by 1 base and J by 4 bases, leaving 19 bases between them. Per the germline V gene, CDR1 is MNHEY and CDR2 is SVGAGI. CDR3 loop: CASSYFRGLDTGYGYTF. The CDR3 DNA follows: TGTGCCAGCAGTTACTTTAGGGGTTTAGACACTGGCTATGGCTACACCTTC.

This sequence joins TRBV7-9 and TRBJ1-5; weak D call: TRBD1 (6 bases). The CDR3 totals 16 residues. Germline V gene data show CDR1 as SEHNR and CDR2 as FQNEAQ (reference sequence). V lost 5 bases, J lost 1 base, and 15 bases lay in between. The CDR3 reads CASSKRQDGSNQPQHF. CDR3 nucleotide sequence: TGTGCCAGCAGCAAACGACAGGACGGGAGCAATCAGCCCCAGCATTTT.